These 29 T cell receptor beta chains were sequenced from one sample in a study of cytomegalovirus exposure and HLA in healthy donors. The PCR employed 60 Vbeta primers together with 13 Jbeta primers. Assay: immunoSEQ multiplex PCR; the TCRdb copy retains only in-frame clones and omits some. This table has roughly 200,000 clones, around 80% appearing once. The sample was PBMCs. The receptors stem from a woman aged 35 to 49 in good health and CMV-seronegative.

The chain has TRBV9 and TRBJ2-1, with 8 bases identical to TRBD2. With V trimmed by 4 bases and J by 0 bases, 6 bases remained unmatched. CDR3 length: 16 amino acids. Germline lookup yields CDR1 SGDLS and CDR2 YYNGEE. The CDR3 DNA follows: TGTGCCAGCAGCCCGCTAAGCGGGAGCTCCTACAATGAGCAGTTCTTC. Residues: CASSPLSGSSYNEQFF. Full variable domain (rest looked up from reference TRBV9 and TRBJ2-1): DSGVTQTPKHLITATGQRVTLRCSPRSGDLSVYWYQQSLDQGLQFLIQYYNGEERAKGNILERFSAQQFPDLHSELNLSSLELGDSALYFCASSPLSGSSYNEQFFGPGTRLTVL.

The chain recombines TRBV10-2 with TRBJ2-7; TRBD1 is a possible D gene (6 bases). CDR3 size: 14 residues. Germline CDR1 reads WSHSY; CDR2 reads SAAADI. Trimming cost V 0 bases and J 5 bases, with 11 bases left between them. In nucleotides, the CDR3 is TGCGCCAGCAGTGAGTCCGCCAGGGGAGACGAGCAGTACTTC. Its translation: CASSESARGDEQYF.

The chain is built from TRBV9 and TRBJ2-1; the match to TRBD2 covers 14 bases. The CDR3 totals 15 residues. Germline trimming cut 0 bases from V and 8 bases from J; bases unmatched to any gene: 1. CDR1 and CDR2 from the germline V gene are SGDLS and YYNGEE. This CDR3 is CASSVGGLAGDEQFF. The CDR3 region has the DNA TGTGCCAGCAGCGTAGGGGGACTAGCGGGAGATGAGCAGTTCTTC.

The V call is TRBV7-8, the J call TRBJ1-6; D is undetermined. CDR3 length: 16 residues. V was cut by 0 bases and J by 7 bases, with 13 bases left in between. CDR1 and CDR2 (germline): SGHVS, FQNEAQ. The CDR3 loop is CASSLARGWRNSPLHF. CDR3 sequence (DNA): TGTGCCAGCAGCTTAGCCCGGGGTTGGAGGAATTCACCCCTCCACTTT.

The chain combines TRBV5-1 with TRBJ1-1, with D uncertain. This CDR3 comprises 14 residues. The germline V and J ends were trimmed by 0 bases and 6 bases, with 12 bases remaining between them. Germline CDR1 reads SGHRS; CDR2 reads YFSETQ. For the CDR3, the DNA is TGCGCCAGCAGCTTGGAACTCGGGAATGCTGAAGCTTTCTTT. Residues: CASSLELGNAEAFF.

The CDR3 reads CASFREGLVLNEQFF. The CDR3 DNA reads as TGTGCCAGTTTCCGTGAGGGACTAGTGCTCAATGAGCAGTTCTTC. The chain recombines TRBV7-8 with TRBJ2-1; TRBD2 aligns across 8 bases. This CDR3 is 15 amino acids long. Germline CDR1 reads SGHVS; CDR2 reads FQNEAQ. V lost 9 bases to trimming and J lost 6 bases; unmatched junction nucleotides: 13.

This chain connects TRBV19 to TRBJ2-7, with D maybe TRBD1 (5 bases). Trimming cost V 6 bases and J 1 base, with 25 bases left between them. The CDR3 loop spans 18 amino acids. The germline CDR1 and CDR2 sequences are LNHDA and SQIVND (reference sequence). The CDR3 loop reads CASSFQGAGSVGSYEQYF. CDR3 DNA: TGTGCCAGTAGCTTCCAAGGGGCAGGGTCGGTAGGATCCTACGAGCAGTACTTC.

The chain carries TRBV27 and TRBJ2-7, with 11 bases matching TRBD1. J was trimmed by 3 bases and V by 5 bases; bases with no gene match: 3. The germline gives CDR1 MNHEY, CDR2 SMNVEV (reference sequence). The length of the CDR3 is 14 residues. CDR3 in amino acids: CASSDGTGGYEQYF. In DNA, the CDR3 is TGTGCCAGCAGTGACGGGACAGGGGGCTACGAGCAGTACTTC.

The chain couples TRBV6-1 to TRBJ2-7; 8 bases line up with TRBD1. The CDR3 extends over 13 amino acids. After removal of 7 bases from V and 5 bases from J, the junction contained 7 bases not matched to a gene. Germline V lookup: CDR1 MNHNS, CDR2 SASEGT. As DNA, the CDR3 is TGTGCCAGCAAGAGGACAGGGCTAGACGAGCAGTACTTC. Translating it yields CASKRTGLDEQYF.

J is TRBJ1-4 and V is TRBV5-4; possibly TRBD1 for D (5 bases). CDR1 and CDR2 (germline): SGHNT, YYREEE (reference sequence). The V and J ends lost 3 bases and 3 bases respectively, with 9 bases between them. This CDR3 spans 14 amino acids. CDR3 nucleotide sequence: TGTGCCAGCAGCTCGGAGGGGCCTAATGAAAAACTGTTTTTT. This codes for CASSSEGPNEKLFF.

This chain joins TRBV27 and TRBJ2-2, with 7 bases fitting TRBD2. This CDR3 has 21 amino acids. J gave up 7 bases and V 4 bases, and 27 bases lay outside the gene matches. The germline V gene encodes CDR1 MNHEY and CDR2 SMNVEV (reference sequence). The CDR3 DNA follows: TGTGCCAGCAGTTCCCCCAGAAGACCCTTCTTAGCGGGCCCCGGATACGGGGAGCTGTTTTTT. This translates into CASSSPRRPFLAGPGYGELFF.

This chain uses TRBV2 with TRBJ1-1; TRBD1 matches at 7 bases. CDR3 size: 13 residues. Germline values: CDR1 SNHLY, CDR2 FYNNEI. J lost 4 bases, V lost 11 bases, and 10 bases had no gene match. The CDR3 sequence: CAGRQGAGTEAFF. The CDR3 bases are TGTGCCGGTCGACAGGGTGCAGGCACTGAAGCTTTCTTT. The variable domain in full, completed from reference TRBV2 and TRBJ1-1, reads EPEVTQTPSHQVTQMGQEVILRCVPISNHLYFYWYRQILGQKVEFLVSFYNNEISEKSEIFDDQFSVERPDGSNFTLKIRSTKLEDSAMYFCAGRQGAGTEAFFGQGTRLTVV.

This clone occurred a few times. The V gene is TRBV6-5, the J gene TRBJ2-2; unclear D gene. Trimming cost V 2 bases and J 3 bases, with 7 bases left between them. Per germline, CDR1 MNHEY and CDR2 SVGAGI. The CDR3 contains 14 residues. The CDR3 loop is CASSYTGDTGELFF. CDR3 bases: TGTGCCAGCAGTTACACGGGTGACACCGGGGAGCTGTTTTTT.

The rearrangement joins TRBV2 to TRBJ1-1; D gene ambiguous. The V gene's germline CDR1 is SNHLY and CDR2 FYNNEI. This CDR3 has 12 residues. Trimming took 10 bases from V and 1 from J, leaving 10 bases between them. CDR3 protein: CAIPTPNTEAFF. In DNA, the CDR3 is TGTGCCATCCCTACTCCGAACACTGAAGCTTTCTTT.

The V call is TRBV4-2, the J call TRBJ1-5, with D possibly matching TRBD1 (5 bases). Germline V gene lookup returns CDR1 LGHNA and CDR2 YNFKEQ. The germline V and J ends were trimmed by 1 base and 0 bases, with 7 bases remaining between them. The CDR3 runs 15 residues. In DNA form, the CDR3 reads TGTGCCAGCAGCCAAGGACAGAATAGCAATCAGCCCCAGCATTTT. Residues: CASSQGQNSNQPQHF.

The rearrangement links TRBV2 to TRBJ1-1, with D possibly TRBD1 on 5 matching bases. This CDR3 region has 13 residues. Germline CDR1 SNHLY, CDR2 FYNNEI. Trimming pared 2 bases from V and 6 bases from J, leaving 10 bases between. CDR3 sequence reads: CASSEQGGPEAFF. The CDR3 coding sequence is TGTGCCAGCAGTGAACAGGGTGGGCCTGAAGCTTTCTTT.

This clone came up once. The chain uses TRBV29-1 and TRBJ1-1; 8 nucleotides match TRBD1. Per the germline V gene, CDR1 is SQVTM and CDR2 is ANQGSEA. The CDR3 loop spans 17 amino acids. V was clipped by 0 bases and J by 0 bases; unmatched bases: 9. DNA for the CDR3: TGCAGCGTTGAAGAGGGGGTTCAGGGGGCATTGAACACTGAAGCTTTCTTT. Protein product: CSVEEGVQGALNTEAFF.

The chain recombines TRBV25-1 with TRBJ1-1, with a possible D match to TRBD1 (6 bases). The length of the CDR3 is 14 residues. CDR1 and CDR2 from the germline V gene are MGHDK and SYGVNS. Trimming cost V 2 bases and J 8 bases, with 15 bases left between them. In nucleotides, the CDR3 is TGTGCCAGCAGTGAACCGGGGGGGGCCTCCGAAGCTTTCTTT. Translation: CASSEPGGASEAFF.

The chain uses TRBV5-1 and TRBJ1-3; D not certain. Germline-derived CDR1 and CDR2 are SGHRS and YFSETQ. This CDR3 is 15 amino acids long. V was trimmed by 0 bases and J by 0 bases, leaving 7 bases between them. The CDR3 sequence is CASSLDGNSGNTIYF. CDR3 DNA: TGCGCCAGCAGCTTGGACGGGAACTCTGGAAACACCATATATTTT.

The chain recombines TRBV28 with TRBJ2-7; 11 positions agree with TRBD1. There are 15 residues in the CDR3. Trimming at V came to 4 bases and at J to 6 bases, leaving 8 bases not matched to a gene. The germline V gene encodes CDR1 MDHEN and CDR2 SYDVKM. The CDR3, as DNA: TGTGCCAGCAGTTCCCACCTGGGGACAGGGGGCGAGCAGTACTTC. As protein: CASSSHLGTGGEQYF.

This chain connects TRBV9 to TRBJ2-3; no definite D call. V lost 3 bases and J lost 0, with 5 bases in between. Per the germline V gene, CDR1 is SGDLS and CDR2 is YYNGEE. The CDR3 sequence is 13 residues long. CDR3 in DNA: TGTGCCAGCAGCGCTTATAGCACAGATACGCAGTATTTT. Translation gives CASSAYSTDTQYF.

This clone was counted between two and nine times. The rearrangement uses TRBV7-6 and TRBJ1-1, with no clear D. The V end lost 1 base, the J end lost 1 base, and 4 bases lay between the germline ends. Germline V gene sequence: CDR1 SGHVS, CDR2 FNYEAQ. CDR3 length: 13 amino acids. The CDR3 DNA follows: TGTGCCAGCAGCTTAGTGAGGAACACTGAAGCTTTCTTT. This sequence encodes CASSLVRNTEAFF.

This clone was seen a few times. Other DNA sequences in this sample translate to the same CDR3. This rearrangement joins TRBV15 to TRBJ2-2, with unresolved D. Trimming pared 1 base from V and 5 bases from J, leaving 5 bases between. Germline values: CDR1 LNHNV, CDR2 YYDKDF (reference sequence). This CDR3 region has 13 residues. Written as DNA, the CDR3 is TGTGCCACCAGCAGAGGGGCAACCGGGGAGCTGTTTTTT. As protein: CATSRGATGELFF.

Points on this clone: Other DNA sequences in this sample translate to the same CDR3. The rearrangement joins TRBV6-5 to TRBJ1-2, with 7 bases lining up with TRBD1. The CDR3 extends over 15 amino acids. V trimming: 5 bases; J trimming: 4 bases; junction bases outside the gene matches: 10. Germline lookup yields CDR1 MNHEY and CDR2 SVGAGI. In DNA, the CDR3 is TGTGCCAGCAGTCAGGGACAGTACCTTTCCTATGGCTACACCTTC. Translation gives CASSQGQYLSYGYTF.

The rearrangement joins TRBV7-9 to TRBJ2-2, with 7 bases that match TRBD1. Losses at the gene ends were 4 bases for V and 6 bases for J; bases not matched to a gene: 11. The CDR3 is made up of 16 amino acids. Germline lookup yields CDR1 SEHNR and CDR2 FQNEAQ (reference sequence). CDR3 nucleotide sequence: TGTGCCAGCAGCTCGGGGCCAGGGGGACCGCCCGGGGAGCTGTTTTTT. Its protein product is CASSSGPGGPPGELFF.

V is TRBV13 and J is TRBJ2-7; D is unclear. Germline CDR1 PRHDT, CDR2 FYEKMQ (reference sequence). V lost 5 bases and J lost 3, with 8 bases in between. The CDR3 has 12 residues. The CDR3 loop reads CASSPRGYEQYF. The CDR3, as DNA: TGTGCCAGCAGCCCTCGAGGCTACGAGCAGTACTTC.

The sample holds a few counts of this clone. This chain joins TRBV5-1 and TRBJ1-1, with 9 bases fitting TRBD1. The ends lost 4 bases at V and 1 base at J; junction bases unmatched: 8. The germline gives CDR1 SGHRS, CDR2 YFSETQ. This CDR3 has 16 residues. CDR3 sequence: CASSRDRALRNTEAFF. DNA of the CDR3: TGCGCCAGCAGCAGGGACAGGGCCCTCCGGAACACTGAAGCTTTCTTT.

This clone was observed once. This rearrangement joins TRBV7-3 to TRBJ2-1; 8 bases match TRBD1. V dropped 5 bases and J dropped 12; count of bases not matched to a gene: 3. CDR1 and CDR2 (germline): SGHTA, FQGTGA. The CDR3 totals 11 residues. In DNA, the CDR3 is TGTGCCAGCAGCCTGGACAGGGTGCAGTTCTTC. It encodes CASSLDRVQFF.

V usage is TRBV5-1 and J usage is TRBJ1-4, with TRBD1 matching 9 bases. CDR3 size: 15 residues. The germline gives CDR1 SGHRS, CDR2 YFSETQ. V was clipped by 2 bases and J by 7 bases; unmatched bases: 6. The CDR3 nucleotides are TGCGCCAGCAGCTTACAGGGGGCTAGGGGTGAAAAACTGTTTTTT. This translates into CASSLQGARGEKLFF.